The 29 T cell receptor beta chains below come from one sample, sequenced in a study of blood T cells in healthy people across ages. A second PCR, run for roughly 7 to 11 cycles, used a sample-barcoded 5' primer plus a J-beta primer mix. TCRdb fed the 5' RACE reads into MiXCR, producing one record per CDR3 protein. The table lists 1.2 million to 1.5 million distinct CDR3 sequences, around two fifths of them singletons. Material: blood. All receptors come from a woman aged 18-29 years in good health.

The chain joins TRBV20-1 to TRBJ1-1, with no clear D. The ends were cut back, 7 bases at V and 6 bases at J, with 18 bases in the middle. This CDR3 comprises 13 residues. Germline CDR1 is DFQATT and CDR2 is SNEGSKA (reference sequence). For the CDR3, the DNA is TGCAGTGAAGTCCACGGAAAACGGCCTGAAGCTTTCTTT. This encodes CSEVHGKRPEAFF.

A note on this clonotype: Relative to the germline gene, one junction end is altered; a read error may explain this. The genes are TRBV5-1 and TRBJ2-7; TRBD1 matches 12 bases. The CDR3 length is 15 residues. CDR1 and CDR2 (germline): SGHRS, YFSETQ. The CDR3 region has the DNA TGCGCCAGCAGCGTAGGGACAGGGGGCGGCTACGAGCGGTACTTC. It encodes CASSVGTGGGYERYF.

The J gene is TRBJ1-3, the V gene TRBV10-3; D is uncertain. Between the trimmed V and J ends, which lost 2 bases and 6 bases, there was a span of 5 bases. This CDR3 has 12 amino acids. Germline CDR1 reads ENHRY; CDR2 reads SYGVKD. The CDR3 protein is CAISEGLNTIYF. The DNA of the CDR3 is TGTGCCATCAGTGAGGGGTTAAACACCATATATTTT.

This chain uses TRBV4-1 with TRBJ2-3, with D uncertain. Germline CDR1 is MGHRA and CDR2 is YSYEKL. The ends were cut back, 0 bases at V and 9 bases at J, with 13 bases in the middle. This CDR3 spans 14 amino acids. This CDR3 is CASSQDEGDGTQYF. The DNA for the CDR3 is TGCGCCAGCAGCCAAGATGAAGGAGATGGCACGCAGTATTTT.

This clonotype was observed a handful of times. This sequence joins TRBV4-1 and TRBJ1-6; 7 positions agree with TRBD1. The V gene end was trimmed by 5 bases and the J gene end by 8 bases; junction bases not matched to a gene: 6. The CDR3 consists of 14 residues. The germline V gene has CDR1 MGHRA and CDR2 YSYEKL. The DNA for the CDR3 is TGCGCCAGCAGCGCCCGGGACAGTTATTCACCCCTCCACTTT. This gives the protein CASSARDSYSPLHF.

This clonotype has just a few counts. V gene TRBV4-2 combines with J gene TRBJ1-5, with D hard to call. The CDR3 runs 17 residues. V was shortened by 0 bases and J by 0 bases, with 12 bases between the two germline ends. CDR1 and CDR2 from the germline V gene are LGHNA and YNFKEQ. This chain's CDR3 is CASSQDLRAFSNQPQHF. As DNA, the CDR3 is TGTGCCAGCAGCCAAGATCTGAGAGCCTTTAGCAATCAGCCCCAGCATTTT.

This clonotype was detected many times. The chain joins TRBV29-1 to TRBJ2-5; 8 bases fit TRBD1. The trim removed 5 bases at V and 4 bases at J, leaving 3 bases unmatched. CDR3 length equals 12 residues. Germline V gene sequence: CDR1 SQVTM, CDR2 ANQGSEA. CDR3 protein: CSVLTGAETQYF. CDR3 nucleotide sequence: TGCAGCGTTCTGACAGGGGCAGAGACCCAGTACTTC.

This clonotype was counted between two and nine times. The rearrangement links TRBV6-5 to TRBJ2-1, with 11 bases aligning to TRBD1. This CDR3 is built from 15 residues. The V and J ends lost 7 bases and 1 base, in that order; junction bases with no gene match: 3. Germline V CDR1 and CDR2: MNHEY, SVGAGI. DNA of the CDR3: TGTGCCAGCAAACGGGACAGGGGGTCCTACAATGAGCAGTTCTTC. It codes for CASKRDRGSYNEQFF.

On this clonotype: Relative to the germline gene, one junction end is altered; a read error may explain this. The CDR3 sequence: CANSEAYMGGRDTQYF. CDR3 nucleotides: TGTGCCAACAGTGAAGCTTACATGGGGGGACGAGATACGCAGTATTTT. This chain joins TRBV2 and TRBJ2-3, with TRBD2 as a possible D gene (6 bases). The germline V gene encodes CDR1 SNHLY and CDR2 FYNNEI. The CDR3 is made up of 16 amino acids.

This rearrangement joins TRBV20-1 to TRBJ1-2, with D possibly TRBD1 on 5 matching bases. V gave up 2 bases and J gave up 6 bases, with 16 bases separating them. Germline V gene data show CDR1 as DFQATT and CDR2 as SNEGSKA (reference sequence). The CDR3 consists of 14 residues. CDR3 nucleotide sequence: TGCAGTGCTAGAAATAGGCGACAGACCGATGGCTACACCTTC. Its translation: CSARNRRQTDGYTF.

The chain is built from TRBV2 and TRBJ2-1; 7 bases map to TRBD2. Trimming cost V 4 bases and J 5 bases; bases outside gene matches: 8. The CDR3 has 15 residues. Germline CDR1 SNHLY, CDR2 FYNNEI. In nucleotides, the CDR3 is TGTGCCAGCAGTGGAATGGGGGGGTCCCACAATGAGCAGTTCTTC. Protein sequence: CASSGMGGSHNEQFF.

This clonotype appeared a few times. This chain uses TRBV4-2 with TRBJ2-7; possibly TRBD2 for D (5 bases). The CDR3 runs to 18 residues. CDR1 LGHNA and CDR2 YNFKEQ come from the germline V gene. The germline V and J ends were trimmed by 0 bases and 1 base, with 19 bases remaining between them. The DNA of the CDR3 is TGTGCCAGCAGCCAAGAACCTCACTACGGGGTGGGGTCCTACGAGCAGTACTTC. Amino acids: CASSQEPHYGVGSYEQYF.

The rearrangement links TRBV7-2 to TRBJ1-2; 7 nucleotides align to TRBD1. The CDR3 consists of 17 residues. Losses at the gene ends were 1 base for V and 7 bases for J; bases not matched to a gene: 15. Germline V gene sequence: CDR1 SGHTA, CDR2 FQGNSA. The CDR3: CASSLDPEGAWRIGYTF. CDR3 in DNA: TGTGCCAGCAGCTTAGATCCCGAGGGGGCATGGAGAATTGGCTACACCTTC.

This clonotype appeared a few times. The rearrangement joins TRBV5-1 to TRBJ2-7, with D uncertain. In germline, CDR1 is SGHRS, CDR2 YFSETQ. The CDR3 has 14 amino acids. The V end was cut by 0 bases, the J end by 3 bases, with 10 bases between. CDR3 amino acids: CASSLGVSYYEQYF. Written as DNA, the CDR3 is TGCGCCAGCAGCTTGGGGGTTAGCTACTACGAGCAGTACTTC.

This clonotype has just a few counts. This chain connects TRBV6-5 to TRBJ2-1; D might be TRBD2 (5 bases). The CDR3 has 13 residues. Trimming stripped 1 base from V and 8 bases from J, with 9 bases between. In germline, CDR1 is MNHEY, CDR2 SVGAGI. The CDR3 nucleotides read TGTGCCAGCAGTTACTGGGAGAACTATGAGCAGTTCTTC. Amino acid sequence: CASSYWENYEQFF.

This clonotype was seen once. J is TRBJ1-5 and V is TRBV20-1; weak D call: TRBD1 (5 bases). Trimming shortened V by 1 base and J by 2 bases, and 9 bases separated the two germline ends. The CDR3 is 14 amino acids. Germline lookup yields CDR1 DFQATT and CDR2 SNEGSKA (reference sequence). The DNA of the CDR3 is TGCAGTGCTAGAGCCTCGACAGGCAATCAGCCCCAGCATTTT. This gives the protein CSARASTGNQPQHF.

The V gene is TRBV6-6, the J gene TRBJ2-2, with 12 bases lining up with TRBD1. J was trimmed by 7 bases and V by 6 bases; bases with no gene match: 9. The CDR3 sequence is 16 residues long. The germline gives CDR1 MNHNY, CDR2 SVGAGI (reference sequence). The CDR3 protein is CASRERDRGLVGELFF. The CDR3 DNA is TGTGCCAGCAGGGAACGGGACAGGGGGCTTGTCGGGGAGCTGTTTTTT.

The chain has TRBV4-2 and TRBJ1-5; D remains ambiguous. Trimming removed 0 bases at V and 6 bases at J, with 12 bases between. Germline lookup yields CDR1 LGHNA and CDR2 YNFKEQ. The CDR3 loop spans 15 amino acids. The CDR3 loop reads CASSQDEEGFQPQHF. The CDR3 DNA reads TGTGCCAGCAGCCAAGATGAAGAAGGCTTTCAGCCCCAGCATTTT.

In its sample, this clonotype was seen a few times. The chain uses TRBV5-1 and TRBJ1-2; D remains ambiguous. The V gene's germline CDR1 is SGHRS and CDR2 YFSETQ. The CDR3 consists of 14 residues. V was clipped by 3 bases and J by 0 bases, with 9 bases between them. The CDR3 coding sequence is TGCGCCAGCAGCTATTACGGGACTAACTATGGCTACACCTTC. It is translated as CASSYYGTNYGYTF.

As for this clonotype: One end of the junction does not line up with germline, which may come from a read error. The V call is TRBV12-3 or TRBV12-4, the J call TRBJ2-7; D possibly matches TRBD1 or TRBD2 (5 bases each). The CDR3 extends over 15 amino acids. As DNA, the CDR3 is TGTGCCGGCAGCCCACCCTTTGTGGGGGTTGGGGCCCAGTACTTC. It yields the protein CAGSPPFVGVGAQYF.

At least ten counts were recorded for this clonotype. J is TRBJ2-3 and V is TRBV7-4; TRBD2 agrees at 8 bases. Germline CDR1 and CDR2: SGHVT and SQSDAQ. V trimming: 1 base; J trimming: 5 bases; junction bases outside the gene matches: 17. This CDR3 has 19 residues. The CDR3 is CASSLGRTTSGTMRDTQYF. The CDR3 region has the DNA TGTGCCAGCAGCTTAGGTAGGACAACTAGCGGAACAATGAGAGATACGCAGTATTTT.

The rearrangement links TRBV5-1 to TRBJ2-5; 10 nucleotides align to TRBD1. CDR3 size: 16 residues. CDR1 is SGHRS and CDR2 is YFSETQ in the germline V gene. V lost 0 bases to trimming and J lost 5 bases; unmatched junction nucleotides: 7. CDR3 loop: CASSLAGQGGSETQYF. CDR3 DNA: TGCGCCAGCAGCTTGGCAGGACAGGGGGGTTCGGAGACCCAGTACTTC.

The chain joins TRBV13 to TRBJ2-1; 7 positions agree with TRBD2. The V segment lost 10 bases and the J segment 9 bases; nucleotides outside the gene matches: 15. The germline V gene has CDR1 PRHDT and CDR2 FYEKMQ (reference sequence). This CDR3 spans 14 amino acids. The CDR3: CATLSAGEVSEQFF. The CDR3 DNA reads as TGTGCCACCTTATCGGCGGGAGAGGTCAGTGAGCAGTTCTTC. The full variable domain, with the rest looked up from reference TRBV13 and TRBJ2-1, is AAGVIQSPRHLIKEKRETATLKCYPIPRHDTVYWYQQGPGQDPQFLISFYEKMQSDKGSIPDRFSAQQFSDYHSELNMSSLELGDSALYFCATLSAGEVSEQFFGPGTRLTVL.

The V and J genes are TRBV7-9 and TRBJ2-1, with D possibly being TRBD1 (5 bases). The CDR3 is 16 residues long. Germline assignment: CDR1 SEHNR and CDR2 FQNEAQ (reference sequence). V was trimmed by 0 bases and J by 13 bases, leaving 22 bases between them. CDR3 nucleotides: TGTGCCAGCAGCTTAGCGCTTAGGGGTTGGGAAGAGACCCAGTTCTTC. Protein: CASSLALRGWEETQFF.

The rearrangement links TRBV12-3 or TRBV12-4 to TRBJ2-1; TRBD1 or TRBD2 may be the D gene (5 bases each). This CDR3 has 15 residues. With 5 bases removed from V and 1 base from J, the gap between germline ends came to 12 bases. CDR3 region: CASSGGRASYNEQFF. The CDR3 DNA sequence: TGTGCCAGCAGTGGGGGACGAGCGTCCTACAATGAGCAGTTCTTC.

J is TRBJ1-2 and V is TRBV9; 10 nucleotides align to TRBD1. Germline lookup yields CDR1 SGDLS and CDR2 YYNGEE. V was clipped by 3 bases and J by 4 bases; unmatched bases: 6. The CDR3 runs 15 residues. The CDR3, as DNA: TGTGCCAGCAGCGGGGCCCGGGACAGGGGCTATGGCTACACCTTC. Translated, it gives CASSGARDRGYGYTF.

This chain uses TRBV5-6 with TRBJ2-3; D is perhaps TRBD1 or TRBD2 (6 bases each). CDR1 and CDR2 (germline): SGHDT, YYEEEE. This CDR3 spans 12 amino acids. V gave up 3 bases and J gave up 7 bases, with 9 bases separating them. CDR3 loop: CASSSGANTQYF. Here the CDR3 DNA reads TGTGCCAGCAGCTCGGGGGCGAATACGCAGTATTTT.

The chain carries TRBV4-1 and TRBJ2-5; TRBD2 agrees at 8 bases. The CDR3 has 20 amino acids. Trimming cost V 4 bases and J 1 base; bases outside gene matches: 20. Germline CDR1 reads MGHRA; CDR2 reads YSYEKL. Written as DNA, the CDR3 is TGCGCCAGCAGCCGAATCATCAGGGGCGGGCTAGCGGGCCCCCAAGAGACCCAGTACTTC. Translated: CASSRIIRGGLAGPQETQYF.

This sequence joins TRBV5-1 and TRBJ2-4; 7 bases fit TRBD1. Germline loops: CDR1 SGHRS, CDR2 YFSETQ. This CDR3 is built from 14 residues. The ends lost 4 bases at V and 5 bases at J; junction bases unmatched: 6. The CDR3 spells CASSMTGQENIQYF. CDR3 sequence (DNA): TGCGCCAGCAGCATGACAGGGCAGGAAAACATTCAGTACTTC.